The clone carrying this T cell receptor (beta chain) was picked up many times. Antigen unknown. The data originate from a study of T-cell reconstitution after alpha-beta-depleted transplantation in children. Broader study findings: Certain patients had high TCRbeta diversity at day 60, and it came from recipient T cells and thymic progenitors that survived. Where alpha-beta T cells came from about two months after transplant was reportedly several hundred expanded graft clones. From newly produced T cells came most of the T-cell counts and diversity one year after transplant.

The germline V gene encodes CDR1 DFQATT and CDR2 SNEGSKA (reference sequence). With 5 bases clipped from V and 2 bases from J, the junction kept 11 bases outside the gene matches. This CDR3 region has 16 residues. The library targeted TCRbeta and was prepared with unique molecular identifiers. TCRdb used MiXCR to reprocess the PCR reads, holding one entry per CDR3 protein. Here the sample spans 400,000 to 550,000 distinct CDR3 sequences, under 12% being singletons. The origin of this receptor is a child under 10 years old with inherited bone marrow failure, due to receive a stem cell transplant. The sample here was PBMCs, taken before TCRalphabeta/CD19-depleted stem cell transplant. V gene TRBV20-1 combines with J gene TRBJ2-7, with 11 bases aligning to TRBD2. The chain's CDR3 is CSAPPLLAGVPYEQYF. In DNA form, the CDR3 reads TGCAGTGCTCCCCCCCTACTAGCGGGAGTTCCCTACGAGCAGTACTTC.